Following are 8 T cell receptor beta chains from one sample sequenced in a study of metastatic and nonmetastatic thyroid tumors. Ahead of thyroid surgery, no patient had received treatment of any kind. TCRdb used MiXCR to call clones anew from the PCR reads. Among about 53,000 clones listed, roughly 22% were seen once. The specimen sequenced was blood. The receptors were gathered from a female donor with papillary thyroid cancer or a benign thyroid nodule (not recorded which). Some clones in this sample may be carry-over from other donors' samples.

Notes on this clone: At one end, the junction sequence differs from germline, possibly due to a read error. This chain links TRBV5-1 with TRBJ1-1; D is unresolved. Germline V gives CDR1 SGHRS, CDR2 YFSETQ. This CDR3 contains 14 residues. CDR3 amino acids: CASSLGSQNAEALF. CDR3 bases: TGCGCCAGCAGCCTGGGTTCCCAGAACGCTGAAGCTTTATTT. Together with reference TRBV5-1 and TRBJ1-1, the CDR3 gives the full variable domain: KAGVTQTPRYLIKTRGQQVTLSCSPISGHRSVSWYQQTPGQGLQFLFEYFSETQRNKGNFPGRFSGRQFSNSRSEMNVSTLELGDSALYLCASSLGSQNAEALFGQGTRLTVV.

The chain recombines TRBV19 with TRBJ2-7; D possibly uses TRBD1 or TRBD2 (6 bases each). The germline gives CDR1 LNHDA, CDR2 SQIVND (reference sequence). The CDR3 sequence is 13 residues long. V was shortened by 6 bases and J by 6 bases, with 15 bases between the two germline ends. For the CDR3, the DNA is TGTGCCAGTAGGGGGGGCGCGGCGGGCGAGCAGTACTTC. This translates into CASRGGAAGEQYF.

The sample holds many counts of this clone. This may be a read error: a much more frequent sequence differs by one nucleotide. V and J are TRBV28 and TRBJ2-7, with D perhaps matching TRBD1 or TRBD2 (6 bases each). The CDR3 runs 13 residues. The V gene lost 2 bases and the J gene lost 5 bases, with 10 bases spanning the gap. Germline values: CDR1 MDHEN, CDR2 SYDVKM. CDR3 loop: CASSLGGPDEQYF. DNA for the CDR3: TGTGCCAGCAGTTTAGGGGGGCCCGACGAGCAGTACTTC.

At least ten counts were recorded for this clone. V is TRBV14 and J is TRBJ1-6; a weak D match, TRBD1 (5 bases). The V end was cut by 4 bases, the J end by 7 bases, with 8 bases between. CDR3 size: 13 residues. Germline CDR1 SGHDN, CDR2 FVKESK. CDR3 nucleotide sequence: TGTGCCAGCAGCCCCCGGGGCAATTCACCCCTCCACTTT. Its translation: CASSPRGNSPLHF. The full variable domain, completed using reference TRBV14 and TRBJ1-6, is EAGVTQFPSHSVIEKGQTVTLRCDPISGHDNLYWYRRVMGKEIKFLLHFVKESKQDESGMPNNRFLAERTGGTYSTLKVQPAELEDSGVYFCASSPRGNSPLHFGNGTRLTVT.

This clone was detected only a few times. The junction and the germline gene differ at one end; a read error may be behind it. The chain uses TRBV28 and TRBJ1-6, with D perhaps matching TRBD1 (5 bases). The germline V gene encodes CDR1 MDHEN and CDR2 SYDVKM. This CDR3 region has 14 residues. The CDR3 sequence: CASTRGVGFSRLHF. The CDR3, as DNA: TGTGCCAGTACCCGAGGGGTTGGGTTCTCACGCCTCCACTTT. The variable domain in full, completed from reference TRBV28 and TRBJ1-6, reads DVKVTQSSRYLVKRTGEKVFLECVQDMDHENMFWYRQDPGLGLRLIYFSYDVKMKEKGDIPEGYSVSREKKERFSLILESASTNQTSMYLCASTRGVGFSRLHFGNGTRLTVT.

This clone came up many times. This sequence joins TRBV20-1 and TRBJ2-5; 9 nucleotides agree with TRBD2. CDR1 and CDR2 from the germline V gene are DFQATT and SNEGSKA (reference sequence). Trimming removed 3 bases from V and 5 bases from J; junction bases left unmatched: 7. The CDR3 spans 14 residues. The CDR3 DNA follows: TGCAGTGCTAGGTCTGGGAGCGGGAGGGAGACCCAGTACTTC. It translates to CSARSGSGRETQYF.

This clone was observed many times. One base away lies a much larger clone, so this may be a sequencing read error. The rearrangement joins TRBV20-1 to TRBJ2-1; 12 bases map to TRBD2. Germline CDR1 and CDR2: DFQATT and SNEGSKA (reference sequence). The CDR3 is 13 amino acids. The CDR3 loop is CSSSGRARNEQFF. The CDR3 nucleotides are TGCAGTTCTAGCGGGAGGGCCCGCAATGAGCAGTTCTTC.

This clone was seen ten or more times. The chain recombines TRBV6-4 with TRBJ2-3, with a weak D call TRBD2 (6 bases). Per the germline V gene, CDR1 is MRHNA and CDR2 is SNTAGT. This CDR3 spans 15 amino acids. The V and J ends lost 3 bases and 2 bases respectively, with 12 bases between them. The CDR3 DNA reads as TGTGCCAGCAGTGAGGGGGGAGGACACACAGATACGCAGTATTTT. Protein: CASSEGGGHTDTQYF.